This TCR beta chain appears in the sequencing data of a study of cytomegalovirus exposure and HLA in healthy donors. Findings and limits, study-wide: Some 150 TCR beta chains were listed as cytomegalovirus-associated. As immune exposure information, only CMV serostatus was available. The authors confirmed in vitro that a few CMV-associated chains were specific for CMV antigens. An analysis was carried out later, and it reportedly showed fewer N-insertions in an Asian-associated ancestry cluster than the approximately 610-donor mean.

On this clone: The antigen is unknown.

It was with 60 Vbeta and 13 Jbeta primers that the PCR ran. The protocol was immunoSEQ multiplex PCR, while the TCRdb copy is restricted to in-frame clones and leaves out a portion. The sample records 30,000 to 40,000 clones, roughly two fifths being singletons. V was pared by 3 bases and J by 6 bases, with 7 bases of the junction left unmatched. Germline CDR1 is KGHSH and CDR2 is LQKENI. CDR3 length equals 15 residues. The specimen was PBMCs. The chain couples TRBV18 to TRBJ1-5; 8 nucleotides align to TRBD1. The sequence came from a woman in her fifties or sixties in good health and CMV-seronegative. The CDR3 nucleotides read TGTGCCAGCTCACCCGGGACAGGTGGTAGTCAGCCCCAGCATTTT. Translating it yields CASSPGTGGSQPQHF.